This T cell receptor beta chain was recorded in a study of blood T cells in healthy people across ages. Combining a sample-barcoded 5' primer with a J-beta primer mix, a second PCR ran for about 6 to 11 cycles. TCRdb recomputed calls from the 5' RACE reads with MiXCR, one row per CDR3 protein. The sample yields about 1.6 million distinct CDR3 sequences, 34% seen once. General observations from the study: Total diversity from one million sequenced T cells was likely underestimated. A roughly linear age-dependent decrease characterized TCR beta diversity per million T cells.

Every sample gave at least 5 micrograms of total RNA when it was extracted. To note about this clonotype: Its antigen is not known.

This CDR3 comprises 13 residues. Between the trimmed V and J ends, which lost 4 bases and 5 bases, there was a span of 11 bases. Germline V gene sequence: CDR1 SNHLY, CDR2 FYNNEI. The sample comprised blood. The genes are TRBV2 and TRBJ2-5; D unresolved. This clonotype was sampled from a woman aged 25 to 45 in good health. CDR3: CASSGQTGETQYF. Written as DNA, the CDR3 is TGTGCCAGCAGTGGCCAAACCGGGGAGACCCAGTACTTC. The variable domain in full, with the rest retrieved from reference TRBV2 and TRBJ2-5, is EPEVTQTPSHQVTQMGQEVILRCVPISNHLYFYWYRQILGQKVEFLVSFYNNEISEKSEIFDDQFSVERPDGSNFTLKIRSTKLEDSAMYFCASSGQTGETQYFGPGTRLLVL.